What follows are 16 T cell receptor beta chains derived from one specimen sequenced in a study of blood T cell repertoires in COVID-19. Sequencing used immunoSEQ multiplex PCR; TCRdb keeps in-frame clones, though not all of them. The sample lists under 75,000 clones; 80% were seen once. Sequencing was carried out using peripheral blood. Every receptor here comes from a man between 65 and 85 years old who had recovered from COVID-19.

This rearrangement joins TRBV5-4 to TRBJ2-7; the D gene is possibly TRBD2 (5 bases). The V end was cut by 4 bases, the J end by 2 bases, with 13 bases between. Germline assignment: CDR1 SGHNT and CDR2 YYREEE (reference sequence). This CDR3 spans 14 amino acids. Here the CDR3 DNA reads TGTGCCAGCAGCCCTACTCGGGGTACCTACGAGCAGTACTTC. It is translated as CASSPTRGTYEQYF.

The table lists this clone with a few counts. CDR3 loop: CAISESDREYSNYGYTF. The CDR3 coding sequence is TGTGCCATCAGTGAGTCGGACAGGGAATACTCTAACTATGGCTACACCTTC. This rearrangement joins TRBV10-3 to TRBJ1-2; 8 nucleotides agree with TRBD1. Germline CDR1 is ENHRY and CDR2 is SYGVKD. This CDR3 region has 17 residues. Germline trimming cut 0 bases from V and 0 bases from J; bases unmatched to any gene: 6.

The chain joins TRBV19 to TRBJ2-1; TRBD2 matches at 10 bases. The germline gives CDR1 LNHDA, CDR2 SQIVND (reference sequence). The CDR3 runs 16 residues. The V segment lost 5 bases and the J segment 2 bases; nucleotides outside the gene matches: 6. In nucleotides, the CDR3 is TGTGCCAGTAGTTGGGGACTAGCGCTCACCTACAATGAGCAGTTCTTC. Translated, it gives CASSWGLALTYNEQFF. The variable domain in full, with the rest retrieved from reference TRBV19 and TRBJ2-1, is DGGITQSPKYLFRKEGQNVTLSCEQNLNHDAMYWYRQDPGQGLRLIYYSQIVNDFQKGDIAEGYSVSREKKESFPLTVTSAQKNPTAFYLCASSWGLALTYNEQFFGPGTRLTVL.

The chain employs TRBV21-1 and TRBJ2-5; the D segment call TRBD2 is taken from the table without a DNA check. TRBV21-1 constitutes a pseudogene. The CDR3 runs 17 residues. The CDR3 DNA follows: TGTGCCAGCGGCAAGACTAGCGTTTGTGTTGCGGAAGAGACCCAGTACTTC. Protein product: CASGKTSVCVAEETQYF.

The V and J genes are TRBV11-2 and TRBJ2-5; 11 positions match TRBD2. Germline trimming cut 2 bases from V and 0 bases from J; bases unmatched to any gene: 8. Germline assignment: CDR1 SGHAT and CDR2 FQNNGV. The CDR3 runs to 18 residues. This chain's CDR3 is CASSLKRVAGGDQETQYF. In DNA form, the CDR3 reads TGTGCCAGCAGCTTAAAAAGGGTAGCGGGAGGGGACCAAGAGACCCAGTACTTC.

CDR3 region: CASHNQGTGSINEQFF. CDR3 DNA: TGTGCCAGCCACAACCAAGGGACAGGGAGTATTAATGAGCAGTTCTTC. This chain links TRBV5-5 with TRBJ2-1, with TRBD1 identical over 9 bases. CDR1 and CDR2 (germline): SGHKS, YYEKEE (reference sequence). After removal of 7 bases from V and 7 bases from J, the junction contained 15 bases not matched to a gene. CDR3 size: 16 residues.

This chain links TRBV7-9 with TRBJ2-7; perhaps TRBD2 as D (8 bases). With 1 base removed from V and 2 bases from J, the gap between germline ends came to 18 bases. This CDR3 region has 17 residues. Looked up from germline, CDR1 is SEHNR and CDR2 is FQNEAQ (reference sequence). CDR3 sequence: CASSLDGGDSYTYEQYF. In DNA form, the CDR3 reads TGTGCCAGCAGCTTAGACGGGGGGGACAGTTATACCTACGAGCAGTACTTC.

V usage is TRBV24-1 and J usage is TRBJ1-1; no clear D gene. Germline CDR1 and CDR2: KGHDR and SFDVKD. V was clipped by 6 bases and J by 2 bases, with 9 bases between them. There are 13 residues in the CDR3. The DNA for the CDR3 is TGTGCCACCAGTCAGGATAAAAACACTGAAGCTTTCTTT. Its protein product is CATSQDKNTEAFF.

This clone was detected once. The rearrangement uses TRBV10-3 and TRBJ1-1; D call uncertain. Trimming stripped 3 bases from V and 1 base from J, with 9 bases between. CDR3 size: 14 residues. Germline V gene sequence: CDR1 ENHRY, CDR2 SYGVKD. Here the CDR3 reads CAISDGRSNTEAFF. The DNA of the CDR3 is TGTGCCATCAGTGACGGGAGATCGAACACTGAAGCTTTCTTT.

V is TRBV6-5 and J is TRBJ1-1; no firm D call. The germline V gene has CDR1 MNHEY and CDR2 SVGAGI. The V gene lost 5 bases and the J gene lost 7 bases, with 8 bases spanning the gap. The CDR3 loop spans 11 amino acids. CDR3 loop: CASSRSSEAFF. The CDR3 coding sequence is TGTGCCAGCAGTAGGAGCAGTGAAGCTTTCTTT.

This chain links TRBV4-3 with TRBJ2-1; D gene unclear. Germline CDR1 and CDR2: LGHNA and YSLEER. CDR3 length: 17 amino acids. V was cut by 0 bases and J by 1 base, with 13 bases left in between. DNA of the CDR3: TGCGCCAGCAGCCAAGACCCCGCCACAGCATCCTACAATGAGCAGTTCTTC. Translating it yields CASSQDPATASYNEQFF.

V is TRBV27 and J is TRBJ2-5; 8 bases fit TRBD2. CDR1 and CDR2 from the germline V gene are MNHEY and SMNVEV (reference sequence). The CDR3 sequence is 14 residues long. V gave up 3 bases and J gave up 1 base; unmatched junction bases: 1. The CDR3 sequence is CASSFRGGQETQYF. CDR3 sequence (DNA): TGTGCCAGCAGTTTTCGGGGGGGCCAAGAGACCCAGTACTTC.

The V and J genes are TRBV11-3 and TRBJ2-3; 9 bases fit TRBD2. CDR1 and CDR2 from the germline V gene are SGHNT and YENEEA. The CDR3 consists of 16 residues. V lost 8 bases to trimming and J lost 2 bases; unmatched junction nucleotides: 11. The CDR3 bases are TGTGCCAGCTCTACTAGAGGGACTAGCCACACAGATACGCAGTATTTT. This gives the protein CASSTRGTSHTDTQYF.

The chain carries TRBV5-1 and TRBJ2-1; TRBD2 agrees at 13 bases. The V gene end was trimmed by 3 bases and the J gene end by 5 bases; junction bases not matched to a gene: 5. CDR1 SGHRS and CDR2 YFSETQ come from the germline V gene. There are 16 residues in the CDR3. The CDR3 loop is CASSSTSGGPHNEQFF. The CDR3 DNA sequence: TGCGCCAGCAGCTCGACTAGCGGGGGGCCCCACAATGAGCAGTTCTTC.

The V call is TRBV3-1 (or the pseudogene TRBV3-2), the J call TRBJ1-1; 7 bases fit TRBD1. In germline, CDR1 is LGHDT, CDR2 YNNKEL (reference sequence). Germline trimming cut 1 base from V and 2 bases from J; bases unmatched to any gene: 7. This CDR3 spans 16 amino acids. The CDR3 sequence: CASSQATTGINTEAFF. CDR3 DNA: TGTGCCAGCAGCCAAGCAACGACAGGGATCAACACTGAAGCTTTCTTT.

The chain is built from TRBV5-1 and TRBJ2-5, with TRBD2 identical over 7 bases. The J segment lost 4 bases and the V segment lost 4 bases, leaving 10 bases of the junction unmatched. Germline V lookup: CDR1 SGHRS, CDR2 YFSETQ. The CDR3 has 15 residues. The CDR3 coding sequence is TGCGCCAGCAGCCCGGGGGGAGGGGTCGGAGAGACCCAGTACTTC. Translation gives CASSPGGGVGETQYF.